This T cell receptor beta chain comes out of a study of T-cell reconstitution after alpha-beta-depleted transplantation in children. The CDR3 is 11 residues long. V was clipped by 6 bases and J by 5 bases, with 6 bases between them. The germline gives CDR1 LNHDA, CDR2 SQIVND (reference sequence). TCRbeta library construction was performed incorporating unique molecular identifiers. TCRdb reprocessed the PCR reads via MiXCR and lists one record per CDR3 protein. Of under 60,000 distinct CDR3 sequences in the sample, 5.5% to 7.5% were seen once. This receptor was obtained from a female patient under 10 years old who had a stem cell transplant for aplastic anemia, so the T cells may come from the graft donor. The material sequenced was PBMCs, mostly from graft donor cells, taken 60 days after TCRalphabeta/CD19-depleted stem cell transplant. This chain joins TRBV19 and TRBJ2-3, with D possibly TRBD2 on 5 matching bases. CDR3 nucleotide sequence: TGTGCCAGTAGAGAGGGAGATACGCAGTATTTT. Protein product: CASREGDTQYF.